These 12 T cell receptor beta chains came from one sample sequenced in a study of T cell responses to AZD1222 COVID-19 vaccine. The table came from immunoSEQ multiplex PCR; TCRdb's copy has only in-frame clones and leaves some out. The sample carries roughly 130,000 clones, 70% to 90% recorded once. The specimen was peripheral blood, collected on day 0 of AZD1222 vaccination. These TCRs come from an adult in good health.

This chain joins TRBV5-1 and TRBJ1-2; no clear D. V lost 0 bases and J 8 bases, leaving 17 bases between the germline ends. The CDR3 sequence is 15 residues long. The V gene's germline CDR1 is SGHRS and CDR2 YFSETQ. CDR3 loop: CASSLEPGSLGGYTF. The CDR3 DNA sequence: TGCGCCAGCAGCTTGGAACCGGGTTCGTTAGGGGGCTACACCTTC.

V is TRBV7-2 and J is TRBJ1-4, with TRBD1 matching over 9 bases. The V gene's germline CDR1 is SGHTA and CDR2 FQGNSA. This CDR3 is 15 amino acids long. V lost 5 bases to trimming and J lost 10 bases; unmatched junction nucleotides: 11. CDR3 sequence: CASSPGTGSGGKLFF. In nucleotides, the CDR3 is TGTGCCAGCAGCCCAGGGACAGGGAGTGGAGGAAAACTGTTTTTT.

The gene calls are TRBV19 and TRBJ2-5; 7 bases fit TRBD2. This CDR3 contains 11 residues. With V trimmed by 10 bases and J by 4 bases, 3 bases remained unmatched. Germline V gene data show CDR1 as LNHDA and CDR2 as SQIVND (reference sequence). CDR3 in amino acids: CATGLPETQYF. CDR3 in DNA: TGTGCCACGGGACTACCAGAGACCCAGTACTTC.

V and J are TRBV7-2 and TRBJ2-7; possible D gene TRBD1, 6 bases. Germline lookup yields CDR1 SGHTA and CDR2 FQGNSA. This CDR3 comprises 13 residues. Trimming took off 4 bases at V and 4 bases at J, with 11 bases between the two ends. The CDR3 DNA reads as TGTGCCAGCAGCTCACAGGGTCTGTACGAGCAGTACTTC. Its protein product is CASSSQGLYEQYF. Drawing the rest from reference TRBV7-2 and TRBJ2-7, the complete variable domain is GAGVSQSPSNKVTEKGKDVELRCDPISGHTALYWYRQSLGQGLEFLIYFQGNSAPDKSGLPSDRFSAERTGGSVSTLTIQRTQQEDSAVYLCASSSQGLYEQYFGPGTRLTVT.

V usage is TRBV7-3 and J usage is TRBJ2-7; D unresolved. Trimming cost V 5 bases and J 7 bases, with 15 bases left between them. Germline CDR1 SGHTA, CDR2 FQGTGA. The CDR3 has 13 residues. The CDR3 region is CASSPHVGYEQYF. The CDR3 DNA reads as TGTGCCAGCAGCCCCCACGTGGGGTATGAGCAGTACTTC.

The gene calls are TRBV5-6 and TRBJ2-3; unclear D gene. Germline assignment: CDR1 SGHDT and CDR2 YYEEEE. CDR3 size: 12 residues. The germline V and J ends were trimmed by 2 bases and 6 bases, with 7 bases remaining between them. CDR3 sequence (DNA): TGTGCCAGCAGCTTTCCTCAGGATACGCAGTATTTT. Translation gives CASSFPQDTQYF.

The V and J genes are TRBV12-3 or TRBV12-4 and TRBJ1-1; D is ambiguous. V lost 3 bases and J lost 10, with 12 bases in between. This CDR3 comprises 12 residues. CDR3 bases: TGTGCCAGCAGTTTCGGGTGGGGAGGAGCTTTCTTT. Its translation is CASSFGWGGAFF.

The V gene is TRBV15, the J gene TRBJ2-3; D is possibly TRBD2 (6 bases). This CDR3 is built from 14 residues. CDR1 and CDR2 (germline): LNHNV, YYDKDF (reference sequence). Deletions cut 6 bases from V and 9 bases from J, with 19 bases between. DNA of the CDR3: TGTGCCACCAGGACCGCGGGGTCGCCCCCGACGCAGTATTTT. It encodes CATRTAGSPPTQYF.

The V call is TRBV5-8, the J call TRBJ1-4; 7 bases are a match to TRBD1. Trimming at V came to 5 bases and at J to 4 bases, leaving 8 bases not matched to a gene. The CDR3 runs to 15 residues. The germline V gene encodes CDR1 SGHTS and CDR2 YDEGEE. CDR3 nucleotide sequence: TGTGCCAGCAGTTCCCGACAGGGATTTAATGAAAAACTGTTTTTT. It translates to CASSSRQGFNEKLFF.

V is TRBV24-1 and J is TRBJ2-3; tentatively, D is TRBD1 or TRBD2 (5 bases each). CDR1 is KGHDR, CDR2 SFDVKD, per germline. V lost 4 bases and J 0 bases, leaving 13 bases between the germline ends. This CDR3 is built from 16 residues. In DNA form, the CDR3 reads TGTGCCACCAGTGAGACCGGGACGAAAAGCACAGATACGCAGTATTTT. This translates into CATSETGTKSTDTQYF.

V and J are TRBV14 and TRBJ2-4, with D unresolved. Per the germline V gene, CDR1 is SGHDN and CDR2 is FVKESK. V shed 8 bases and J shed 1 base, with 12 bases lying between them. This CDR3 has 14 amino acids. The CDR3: CASSDVGAKNIQYF. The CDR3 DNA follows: TGTGCCAGCTCCGACGTGGGTGCCAAAAACATTCAGTACTTC.

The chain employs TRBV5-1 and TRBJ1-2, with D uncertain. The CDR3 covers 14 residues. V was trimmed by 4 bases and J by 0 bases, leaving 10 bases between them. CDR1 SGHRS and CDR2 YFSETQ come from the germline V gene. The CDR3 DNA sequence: TGCGCCAGCAGCCTCCGGGTTTCTAACTATGGCTACACCTTC. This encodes CASSLRVSNYGYTF.